This T cell receptor beta chain is from a study of control samples from healthy donors and cancer patients. The V segment lost 2 bases and the J segment 4 bases; nucleotides outside the gene matches: 4. CDR1 is LNHDA, CDR2 SQIVND, per germline (reference sequence). CDR3 size: 14 residues. Libraries were prepared by immunoSEQ multiplex PCR; TCRdb keeps only in-frame clonotypes and omits some of them. The top ten hold about 6.3% of the sample, which has 350,000 to 450,000 clones, approximately 92% seen once. The chain uses TRBV19 and TRBJ1-2; 7 nucleotides align to TRBD1. The material sequenced was PBMCs. The source is a man between 40 and 49 years old with head and neck cancer. CDR3: CASSISSGGYGYTF. CDR3 sequence (DNA): TGTGCCAGTAGTATATCCTCAGGGGGCTATGGCTACACCTTC.